The entry below gives a single T cell receptor (beta chain) sequence along with its context. The data stem from a study of OX40 agonist ivuxolimab in advanced cancers. The germline V and J ends were trimmed by 4 bases and 0 bases, with 15 bases remaining between them. The germline CDR1 and CDR2 sequences are GTSNPN and SVGIG (reference sequence). The CDR3 has 16 amino acids. Using immunoSEQ multiplex PCR, the repertoire was profiled, and TCRdb retains in-frame clones only, with some absent. The table includes more than 80,000 clones, under 95% detected once. The receptor's source is an adult with an advanced solid tumor such as melanoma, head and neck, liver or kidney cancer. The material sequenced was CD4+ or CD8+ T cells sorted from blood, taken in a trial of the OX40 agonist ivuxolimab. The chain recombines TRBV30 with TRBJ1-4; possible D gene TRBD1, 5 bases. This chain's CDR3 is CAWTGEVSATNEKLFF. The CDR3 nucleotides read TGTGCCTGGACGGGGGAGGTCTCTGCAACTAATGAAAAACTGTTTTTT.